The clone carrying this T cell receptor beta chain was found a few times. Per the study methods: Reference gene primer amplification gave estimated nucleated cell counts. The assay was immunoSEQ multiplex PCR, and TCRdb's table has in-frame clones only and misses some. V and J calls and clone size are copied from that table; D and trimming were computed from the DNA. The data hold tens of thousands of clones, with approximately 84% observed a single time. The sample comes from a study of blood T cell repertoires in COVID-19. Looking at the study overall: Sample material is recorded as cDNA or gDNA derived from T cells, B-cell-depleted T cells, or PBMCs.

Sequences were obtained from peripheral blood. The TCR originated in a man in his 70s with active COVID-19.

CDR3 DNA sequence: TGTGCCAGCAGTTACGGGGCCATGAACACTGAAGCTTTCTTT. Translation gives CASSYGAMNTEAFF. The V call is TRBV6-5, the J call TRBJ1-1, with a tentative D call TRBD1 (5 bases). Germline CDR1 is MNHEY and CDR2 is SVGAGI. Trimming took 2 bases from V and 0 from J, leaving 7 bases between them. CDR3 length: 14 amino acids.